This T cell receptor (beta chain) is from a study of molecular identifiers for immune sequencing clone quantification. To note about this clonotype: The antigen remains unidentified.

Study observations and caveats: Clones of above 20 RNA copies carried over 99% of effector molecules; in naive cells they carried under 1%.

Germline trimming cut 7 bases from V and 1 base from J; bases unmatched to any gene: 12. The V gene's germline CDR1 is MNHEY and CDR2 SVGEGT. This CDR3 is built from 17 residues. MiXCR, run by TCRdb on the PCR reads, gives a single entry per CDR3 protein. This sample carries about 630,000 distinct CDR3 sequences, 25% of them seen once, and the ten largest clones take roughly 0.83%. The sample was naive CD8+ T cells from blood, with Jurkat cell RNA spiked in. Regarding subset: FACS-sorted CD8+CD4-CCR7+CD45RA+ naive T cells. The receptor's source is a human donor in good health. Some libraries in this study had Jurkat cell RNA spiked in. J is TRBJ2-2 and V is TRBV6-2 or TRBV6-3, with 7 bases fitting TRBD1. The CDR3 region is CASNPDRHERNTGELFF. The CDR3, as DNA: TGTGCCAGCAACCCGGACAGGCACGAAAGGAACACCGGGGAGCTGTTTTTT.